These 8 T cell receptor beta chains came from one sample sequenced in a study of blood T cell repertoires in COVID-19. Profiling relied on immunoSEQ multiplex PCR, and the TCRdb table lists in-frame clones only, not all of them. The table includes fewer than 9,000 clones, 65% to 85% detected once. Sequencing used peripheral blood. The receptor source for this set is a human donor with active COVID-19. The donor label of this sample is uncertain.

This chain joins TRBV6-5 and TRBJ2-1, with 7 bases fitting TRBD1. J lost 2 bases, V lost 0 bases, and 4 bases had no gene match. The CDR3 consists of 16 residues. CDR1 is MNHEY and CDR2 is SVGAGI in the germline V gene. The CDR3 region is CASSYSNRGPYNEQFF. Written as DNA, the CDR3 is TGTGCCAGCAGTTACTCGAACAGGGGACCCTACAATGAGCAGTTCTTC.

This clone is large in the sample. The genes are TRBV28 and TRBJ1-4; the match to TRBD1 covers 8 bases. This CDR3 is 15 amino acids long. The germline V gene encodes CDR1 MDHEN and CDR2 SYDVKM. V gave up 3 bases and J gave up 8 bases; unmatched junction bases: 8. The CDR3 sequence is CASSFNRGIYEKLFF. CDR3 DNA sequence: TGTGCCAGCAGTTTCAACAGGGGGATATACGAAAAACTGTTTTTT. Complete variable domain (other parts from reference TRBV28 and TRBJ1-4): DVKVTQSSRYLVKRTGEKVFLECVQDMDHENMFWYRQDPGLGLRLIYFSYDVKMKEKGDIPEGYSVSREKKERFSLILESASTNQTSMYLCASSFNRGIYEKLFFGSGTQLSVL.

The chain recombines TRBV3-1 (or the pseudogene TRBV3-2) with TRBJ2-3, with D perhaps TRBD2 (5 bases). Germline V gives CDR1 LGHDT, CDR2 YNNKEL (reference sequence). Deletions cut 2 bases from V and 2 bases from J, with 17 bases between. The CDR3 is made up of 17 amino acids. The CDR3 DNA sequence: TGTGCCAGCAGCCAAAATAGAGGTAGCGCCAACACAGATACGCAGTATTTT. Protein sequence: CASSQNRGSANTDTQYF.

This chain links TRBV9 with TRBJ1-6, with unresolved D. V was clipped by 2 bases and J by 7 bases, with 13 bases between them. Per germline, CDR1 SGDLS and CDR2 YYNGEE. This CDR3 is 15 amino acids long. The CDR3 loop is CASSVGGTTNSPLHF. The DNA of the CDR3 is TGTGCCAGCAGCGTCGGAGGCACAACAAATTCACCCCTCCACTTT.

The V gene is TRBV11-3, the J gene TRBJ2-3; 13 bases match TRBD2. The V gene end was trimmed by 5 bases and the J gene end by 3 bases; junction bases not matched to a gene: 5. This CDR3 is built from 16 residues. Germline V gives CDR1 SGHNT, CDR2 YENEEA. In DNA, the CDR3 is TGTGCCAGCAGCCTCCGGACTAGCGGGAGTACAGATACGCAGTATTTT. Protein product: CASSLRTSGSTDTQYF.

The rearrangement links TRBV30 to TRBJ2-5, with 7 bases that match TRBD2. Germline trimming cut 0 bases from V and 5 bases from J; bases unmatched to any gene: 6. Germline-derived CDR1 and CDR2 are GTSNPN and SVGIG (reference sequence). The length of the CDR3 is 14 residues. The CDR3 region has the DNA TGTGCCTGGAGTGTACTACGGGGAGGGGAGACCCAGTACTTC. It encodes CAWSVLRGGETQYF.

V gene TRBV11-2 combines with J gene TRBJ2-2; D unclear. Per the germline V gene, CDR1 is SGHAT and CDR2 is FQNNGV. V lost 2 bases and J 2 bases, leaving 9 bases between the germline ends. The CDR3 runs to 15 residues. CDR3 bases: TGTGCCAGCAGCTTAAATCCTAGTAACACCGGGGAGCTGTTTTTT. Amino acids: CASSLNPSNTGELFF.

The chain has TRBV20-1 and TRBJ1-2; 7 bases align to TRBD1. V dropped 7 bases and J dropped 3; count of bases not matched to a gene: 2. Per the germline V gene, CDR1 is DFQATT and CDR2 is SNEGSKA (reference sequence). This CDR3 region has 11 residues. DNA of the CDR3: TGCAGTGGTACAGGGGACTATGGCTACACCTTC. It encodes CSGTGDYGYTF.